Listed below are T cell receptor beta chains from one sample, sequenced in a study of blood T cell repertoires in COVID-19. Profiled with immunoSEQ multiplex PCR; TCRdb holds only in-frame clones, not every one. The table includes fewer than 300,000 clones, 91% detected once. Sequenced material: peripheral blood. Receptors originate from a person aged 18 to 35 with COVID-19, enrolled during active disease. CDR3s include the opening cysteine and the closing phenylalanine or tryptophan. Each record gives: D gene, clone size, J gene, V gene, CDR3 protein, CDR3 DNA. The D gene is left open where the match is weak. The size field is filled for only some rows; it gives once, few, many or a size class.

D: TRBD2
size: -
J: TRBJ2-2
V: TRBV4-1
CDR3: CASSQLPGLAGETGELFF
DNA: TGCGCCAGCAGCCAACTTCCGGGACTAGCGGGTGAGACCGGGGAGCTGTTTTTT

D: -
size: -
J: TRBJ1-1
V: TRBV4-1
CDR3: CASSQGSASEAFF
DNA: TGCGCCAGCAGCCAAGGTTCCGCGTCTGAAGCTTTCTTT

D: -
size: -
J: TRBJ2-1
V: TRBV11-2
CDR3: CASSSLPRGFGSGGGEQFF
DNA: TGTGCCAGCAGCTCGCTCCCTCGGGGGTTCGGGTCCGGCGGCGGTGAGCAGTTCTTC

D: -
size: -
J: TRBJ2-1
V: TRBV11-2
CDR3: CASSLTQYNEQFF
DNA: TGTGCCAGCAGCTTAACACAATACAATGAGCAGTTCTTC

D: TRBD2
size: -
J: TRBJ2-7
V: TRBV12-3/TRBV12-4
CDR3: CASRLAGNYEQYF
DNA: TGTGCCAGCAGACTAGCGGGGAATTACGAGCAGTACTTC

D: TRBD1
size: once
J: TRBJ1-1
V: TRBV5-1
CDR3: CASRGDREFTEAFF
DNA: TGCGCCAGCAGGGGGGACAGGGAATTTACTGAAGCTTTCTTT

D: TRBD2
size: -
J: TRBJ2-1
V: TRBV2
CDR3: CASTGSGSGNEQFF
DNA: TGTGCCAGCACGGGGAGCGGGAGTGGCAATGAGCAGTTCTTC

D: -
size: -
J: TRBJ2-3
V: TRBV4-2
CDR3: CASSLPGLPEEVSTDTQYF
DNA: TGTGCCAGCAGCCTCCCGGGACTCCCAGAGGAAGTGAGCACAGATACGCAGTATTTT

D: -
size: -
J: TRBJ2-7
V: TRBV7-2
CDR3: CASSLSQGTYEQYF
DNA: TGTGCCAGCAGCTTAAGTCAGGGGACCTACGAGCAGTACTTC

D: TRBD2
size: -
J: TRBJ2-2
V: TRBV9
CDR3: CASSPPFTGGPAGELFF
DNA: TGTGCCAGCAGCCCCCCGTTTACGGGAGGGCCCGCCGGGGAGCTGTTTTTT

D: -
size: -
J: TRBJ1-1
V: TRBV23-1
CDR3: CASSQSLTVNTEAFF
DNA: TGCGCCAGCAGTCAATCCCTAACAGTGAACACTGAAGCTTTCTTT

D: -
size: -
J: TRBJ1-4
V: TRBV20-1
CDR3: CSASGYGATNEKLFF
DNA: TGCAGTGCTAGTGGGTACGGGGCAACTAATGAAAAACTGTTTTTT

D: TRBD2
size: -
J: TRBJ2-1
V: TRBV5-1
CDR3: CASRWTSGDYNEQFF
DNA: TGCGCCAGCAGGTGGACTAGCGGAGACTACAATGAGCAGTTCTTC

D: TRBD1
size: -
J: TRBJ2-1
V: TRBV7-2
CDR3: CAKTGTGDLRTSLNEQFF
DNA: TGTGCCAAGACCGGGACAGGGGATCTGAGGACTAGCCTTAATGAGCAGTTCTTC